This TCR beta chain emerged from a study of radiotherapy plus CTLA-4 blockade in lung cancer listed by TCRdb under 2018. Study-level background: Objective responses occurred in around 20% of enrolled patients, and 25% to 40% achieved disease control.

The study tested focal radiation therapy combined with CTLA-4 blockade (ipilimumab) in patients with chemo-refractory metastatic non-small-cell lung cancer. Study-wide conclusions, independent of this receptor: After treatment with radiotherapy and ipilimumab, TCR clones that originated in tumors expanded in peripheral blood. Early dynamic changes in blood T cell clones, together with increased serum interferon-beta after radiation, were reported as the strongest predictors of response.

With respect to this clone: Its target antigen remains unknown. Per-nucleotide qualities are absent, and no much larger clonotype sits a single base away.

The CDR3 starts with the cysteine, ends with the phenylalanine, and has 16 residues. CDR3 DNA only is kept here, 48 bases in frame from base 1. The germline ends are 9 bases apart after V is trimmed by 0 bases and J by 0 bases. CDR1 is given as GTSNPN and CDR2 as SVGIG, both from the germline V gene (reference sequence). Library creation used the immunoSEQ multiplex PCR assay. In its TCRdb copy, this immuneACCESS table keeps in-frame sequences only and misses some clones. Where compared with another copy, unresolved V genes explain less than half of these, and the others have no known cause. The sample table records fewer than 140,000 clones; more than 70% of these occur just once. 2% to 3% of the sample goes to the ten largest clones.

The V and J genes are TRBV30 and TRBJ2-6; the D gene is not confidently resolved. Sequencing was performed on peripheral blood, taken from a patient treated with radiotherapy plus ipilimumab. The TCR was taken from a human donor with non-small cell lung cancer that progressed on radiotherapy plus ipilimumab. Some clones in this sample may be carry-over from other donors' samples. The CDR3 in this case is CAWSVGLNSGANVLTF. The DNA sequence reads TGTGCCTGGAGTGTAGGGTTAAACTCTGGGGCCAACGTCCTGACTTTC.